A single sample is the source of the 26 T cell receptor beta chains below, sequenced in a study of blood T cell repertoires in COVID-19 (TCRdb year 2020). Libraries were prepared through the immunoSEQ multiplex PCR assay. TCRdb stores this immuneACCESS table with in-frame sequences only. Part of the clones is absent; in the studies checked, under half of the shortfall reflects unresolved V genes, and no reason is known for the rest. This sample holds about 74,000 clones; almost 90% were observed only once. The top ten constitute more than 1.5% of the sample. The sample was peripheral blood. The receptors come from a woman aged 80 or over with active or convalescent COVID-19.

The CDR3 nucleotides are TGCGCCAGCAGCTACCGGACAGGGGGCGCGGACACTGAAGCTTTCTTT. This sequence encodes CASSYRTGGADTEAFF. The rearrangement links TRBV5-1 to TRBJ1-1, with 11 bases that match TRBD1. This CDR3 contains 16 residues. Germline CDR1 reads SGHRS; CDR2 reads YFSETQ. J gave up 3 bases and V 3 bases, and 7 bases lay outside the gene matches.

V usage is TRBV20-1 and J usage is TRBJ1-1, with a tentative D call TRBD1 (6 bases). The CDR3 is 14 residues long. V was clipped by 3 bases and J by 4 bases, with 15 bases between them. The germline V gene has CDR1 DFQATT and CDR2 SNEGSKA (reference sequence). Here the CDR3 reads CSASGSQGFTEAFF. The CDR3 nucleotides read TGCAGTGCTAGTGGCAGCCAGGGGTTCACTGAAGCTTTCTTT.

This clone was picked up one time. This sequence joins TRBV7-9 and TRBJ2-7, with D unclear. From germline, CDR1 is SEHNR and CDR2 FQNEAQ (reference sequence). V lost 4 bases and J lost 4, with 14 bases in between. CDR3 length equals 14 residues. The DNA of the CDR3 is TGTGCCAGCAGCTCCAGCAGGAACCAATACGAGCAGTACTTC. This sequence encodes CASSSSRNQYEQYF.

V is TRBV7-2 and J is TRBJ1-5; 9 bases fit TRBD1. CDR1 is SGHTA and CDR2 is FQGNSA in the germline V gene. This CDR3 has 15 residues. Germline trimming cut 5 bases from V and 7 bases from J; bases unmatched to any gene: 9. CDR3 sequence: CASSAGQGGFQPQHF. CDR3 coding DNA: TGTGCCAGCAGCGCGGGACAGGGCGGATTCCAGCCCCAGCATTTT.

This clone was observed a handful of times. This chain joins TRBV6-2 or TRBV6-3 and TRBJ2-5; perhaps TRBD2 as D (6 bases). Deletions cut 5 bases from V and 5 bases from J, with 18 bases between. Germline lookup yields CDR1 MNHEY and CDR2 SVGEGT. The CDR3 covers 15 residues. The CDR3 sequence: CASSPSRGRGETQYF. The CDR3 bases are TGTGCCAGCAGTCCCTCCCGGGGGAGAGGGGAGACCCAGTACTTC.

The chain is built from TRBV3-1 (or the pseudogene TRBV3-2) and TRBJ1-1; possible D gene TRBD1, 5 bases. The CDR3 loop spans 13 amino acids. From germline, CDR1 is LGHDT and CDR2 YNNKEL (reference sequence). V was trimmed by 11 bases and J by 0 bases, leaving 13 bases between them. The CDR3 region has the DNA TGTGCCGGAGACAGTCTCATGAACACTGAAGCTTTCTTT. It specifies CAGDSLMNTEAFF.

This chain joins TRBV5-4 and TRBJ2-5, with D tentatively TRBD2 (6 bases). V dropped 1 base and J dropped 2 bases, with 15 bases sitting between them. This CDR3 is built from 16 residues. CDR1 and CDR2 from the germline V gene are SGHNT and YYREEE (reference sequence). The CDR3: CASSLRSGRQQETQYF. CDR3 sequence (DNA): TGTGCCAGCAGCTTGAGGTCAGGGAGGCAACAAGAGACCCAGTACTTC.

As DNA, the CDR3 is TGTGCCAGCAGCTTAGCGGGGGTCTTCGCAGATACGCAGTATTTT. Its translation: CASSLAGVFADTQYF. The chain recombines TRBV13 with TRBJ2-3; a possible D gene is TRBD2 (6 bases). V lost 1 base and J lost 4, with 12 bases in between. The CDR3 is 15 residues long. Germline lookup yields CDR1 PRHDT and CDR2 FYEKMQ (reference sequence).

The J gene is TRBJ2-1, the V gene TRBV1; the table assigns TRBD2, which was not confirmed against the DNA. TRBV1 is a pseudogene. This CDR3 contains 17 residues. The CDR3 reads CTSSQDLGLALRYEQFF. DNA of the CDR3: TGCACCAGCAGCCAAGATTTAGGACTAGCCCTACGCTATGAGCAGTTCTTC.

The genes are TRBV3-1 (or the pseudogene TRBV3-2) and TRBJ2-4; TRBD1 matches at 8 bases. Per germline, CDR1 LGHDT and CDR2 YNNKEL (reference sequence). After removal of 4 bases from V and 6 bases from J, the junction contained 11 bases not matched to a gene. This CDR3 has 16 amino acids. The CDR3 bases are TGTGCCAGCAGCCCCGGGACAGGAGTGGGCATAAACATTCAGTACTTC. It encodes CASSPGTGVGINIQYF.

This rearrangement joins TRBV5-4 to TRBJ2-7; 15 nucleotides match TRBD2. This CDR3 comprises 15 residues. V dropped 3 bases and J dropped 2; count of bases not matched to a gene: 0. Germline values: CDR1 SGHNT, CDR2 YYREEE (reference sequence). The DNA for the CDR3 is TGTGCCAGCAGCTGGACTAGCGGGGGGGCCTACGAGCAGTACTTC. Residues: CASSWTSGGAYEQYF.

J is TRBJ1-2 and V is TRBV19, with D perhaps TRBD1 (5 bases). The CDR3 has 18 amino acids. Germline V CDR1 and CDR2: LNHDA, SQIVND (reference sequence). The germline V and J ends were trimmed by 7 bases and 5 bases, with 29 bases remaining between them. The CDR3 here is CASTDFPRGAPTPYGYTF. The DNA for the CDR3 is TGTGCCAGTACCGACTTCCCCCGCGGGGCTCCTACTCCGTATGGCTACACCTTC.

In regard to this clone: An end of the junction does not agree with germline; a read error may underlie this. The rearrangement uses TRBV5-1 and TRBJ2-7; 9 bases fit TRBD2. The CDR3 is 14 residues long. CDR1 is SGHRS and CDR2 is YFSETQ in the germline V gene. The CDR3 DNA is TGCGCCAACAGCTTGGCGGCTAGCGGGGCGGAGCAGTACTTC. This translates into CANSLAASGAEQYF.

This chain joins TRBV6-1 and TRBJ2-2, with TRBD2 identical over 9 bases. There are 18 residues in the CDR3. Trimming at V came to 1 base and at J to 7 bases, leaving 13 bases not matched to a gene. Germline V gives CDR1 MNHNS, CDR2 SASEGT. The CDR3 protein is CASSEEVSGSPVGGELFF. The DNA for the CDR3 is TGTGCCAGCAGTGAAGAAGTTAGCGGGAGCCCGGTTGGCGGGGAGCTGTTTTTT.

This chain links TRBV25-1 with TRBJ1-1; D is unresolved. The CDR3 length is 14 residues. V was cut by 0 bases and J by 8 bases, with 13 bases left in between. Germline CDR1 reads MGHDK; CDR2 reads SYGVNS. CDR3 residues: CASSEYTEGTEAFF. The CDR3 bases are TGTGCCAGCAGTGAATATACGGAGGGAACCGAAGCTTTCTTT.

The chain couples TRBV30 to TRBJ1-6, with unresolved D. V was clipped by 0 bases and J by 2 bases, with 8 bases between them. Germline values: CDR1 GTSNPN, CDR2 SVGIG (reference sequence). This CDR3 comprises 15 residues. CDR3 residues: CAWSVLGTYNSPLHF. The CDR3 DNA sequence: TGTGCCTGGAGTGTATTGGGCACCTATAATTCACCCCTCCACTTT. Together with reference TRBV30 and TRBJ1-6, the CDR3 gives the full variable domain: SQTIHQWPATLVQPVGSPLSLECTVEGTSNPNLYWYRQAAGRGLQLLFYSVGIGQISSEVPQNLSASRPQDRQFILSSKKLLLSDSGFYLCAWSVLGTYNSPLHFGNGTRLTVT.

The chain carries TRBV25-1 and TRBJ1-2; 8 nucleotides align to TRBD1. Trimming took 6 bases from V and 8 from J; bases not matched to a gene: 5. Germline loops: CDR1 MGHDK, CDR2 SYGVNS. The CDR3 is 12 residues long. The CDR3: CASRTRGQGYTF. The CDR3 coding sequence is TGTGCCAGCAGGACCAGGGGGCAAGGCTACACCTTC.

The J gene is TRBJ1-1, the V gene TRBV6-6; D is possibly TRBD1 (6 bases). The germline gives CDR1 MNHNY, CDR2 SVGAGI (reference sequence). The CDR3 is 15 amino acids. V lost 7 bases, J lost 1 base, and 16 bases lay in between. In DNA, the CDR3 is TGTGCCAGCACCCCGCGTCGGGGGGCGAACACTGAAGCTTTCTTT. Protein sequence: CASTPRRGANTEAFF.

The genes are TRBV7-2 and TRBJ2-7; D might be TRBD2 (7 bases). Germline V lookup: CDR1 SGHTA, CDR2 FQGNSA. V dropped 6 bases and J dropped 0 bases, with 12 bases sitting between them. CDR3 size: 14 residues. The CDR3 sequence is CASRPGGSSYEQYF. The DNA for the CDR3 is TGTGCCAGCAGACCGGGGGGCAGCTCCTACGAGCAGTACTTC.

This rearrangement joins TRBV6-5 to TRBJ2-3; maybe TRBD1 (5 bases). Germline V gene sequence: CDR1 MNHEY, CDR2 SVGAGI. V was clipped by 5 bases and J by 4 bases, with 10 bases between them. The CDR3 is 13 residues long. The CDR3 spells CASSTLGADTQYF. CDR3 nucleotides: TGTGCCAGCAGTACCTTAGGGGCAGATACGCAGTATTTT.

This clone has just one count. This chain links TRBV4-1 with TRBJ2-7; maybe TRBD1 (8 bases). CDR3 length: 16 residues. Per the germline V gene, CDR1 is MGHRA and CDR2 is YSYEKL. V was shortened by 0 bases and J by 6 bases, with 18 bases between the two germline ends. The CDR3 DNA follows: TGCGCCAGCAGCCAAGAGGTTACAGGGGGGGCGGCCGAGCAGTACTTC. The encoded protein is CASSQEVTGGAAEQYF.

The chain couples TRBV5-4 to TRBJ2-7; 10 nucleotides agree with TRBD1. V was pared by 6 bases and J by 4 bases, with 10 bases of the junction left unmatched. The CDR3 loop spans 15 amino acids. The germline V gene encodes CDR1 SGHNT and CDR2 YYREEE (reference sequence). The CDR3 region has the DNA TGTGCCAGCACCCGATTGGGGACAGGGGAATACGAGCAGTACTTC. Amino acids: CASTRLGTGEYEQYF.

With regard to this clone: At one end, the junction sequence differs from germline, possibly due to a read error. The J gene is TRBJ2-2, the V gene TRBV7-7, with D possibly being TRBD2 (7 bases). The germline CDR1 and CDR2 sequences are SSHAT and FNYEAQ (reference sequence). This CDR3 has 16 amino acids. CDR3 sequence: CASSLRGGPNTGELFF. The CDR3 coding sequence is TGTGCTAGCAGCTTAAGGGGGGGACCGAACACCGGGGAGCTGTTTTTT.

This rearrangement joins TRBV5-1 to TRBJ1-1; TRBD1 aligns across 10 bases. Unmatched junction bases numbered 3, after V lost 5 bases and J lost 2 bases. Germline lookup yields CDR1 SGHRS and CDR2 YFSETQ. This CDR3 region has 14 residues. In nucleotides, the CDR3 is TGCGCCAGCAGGGTGACAGGGGGCAACACTGAAGCTTTCTTT. Translating it yields CASRVTGGNTEAFF.

CDR3 DNA sequence: TGTGCTAGTGGTACCTCGGGACTAAGCACAGATACGCAGTATTTT. Its translation: CASGTSGLSTDTQYF. This chain joins TRBV12-5 and TRBJ2-3; 7 bases map to TRBD2. V trimming: 5 bases; J trimming: 0 bases; junction bases outside the gene matches: 5. CDR1 is LGHNT, CDR2 FRNRAP, per germline. CDR3 length: 15 residues.

The CDR3 nucleotides are TGTGCCAGCAGCGTAGAGACATTCCCCCCTGAAGCTTTCTTT. This encodes CASSVETFPPEAFF. The V call is TRBV9, the J call TRBJ1-1; D unclear. CDR1 and CDR2 from the germline V gene are SGDLS and YYNGEE. The germline V and J ends were trimmed by 0 bases and 6 bases, with 12 bases remaining between them. The CDR3 is made up of 14 amino acids.